The clone carrying this TCR beta chain occurred many times. Unique molecular identifiers tagged the TCRbeta library. Each CDR3 protein is one row after TCRdb ran MiXCR on the PCR reads. The table records 230,000 or so distinct CDR3 sequences, around 13% of them present only once. These data are taken from a study of T-cell reconstitution after alpha-beta-depleted transplantation in children. Trimming at V came to 2 bases and at J to 4 bases, leaving 2 bases not matched to a gene. The CDR3 is made up of 14 amino acids. The chain links TRBV12-3 or TRBV12-4 to TRBJ1-5, with 7 bases matching TRBD1. The TCR comes from a human donor who donated a stem cell graft to a child with acute lymphoblastic leukemia. Here the sequenced sample was PBMCs from the stem cell graft donor, taken from the stem cell graft. The CDR3 DNA reads TGTGCCAGCAGTTTAAAGACAGGGAATCAGCCCCAGCATTTT. It yields the protein CASSLKTGNQPQHF.